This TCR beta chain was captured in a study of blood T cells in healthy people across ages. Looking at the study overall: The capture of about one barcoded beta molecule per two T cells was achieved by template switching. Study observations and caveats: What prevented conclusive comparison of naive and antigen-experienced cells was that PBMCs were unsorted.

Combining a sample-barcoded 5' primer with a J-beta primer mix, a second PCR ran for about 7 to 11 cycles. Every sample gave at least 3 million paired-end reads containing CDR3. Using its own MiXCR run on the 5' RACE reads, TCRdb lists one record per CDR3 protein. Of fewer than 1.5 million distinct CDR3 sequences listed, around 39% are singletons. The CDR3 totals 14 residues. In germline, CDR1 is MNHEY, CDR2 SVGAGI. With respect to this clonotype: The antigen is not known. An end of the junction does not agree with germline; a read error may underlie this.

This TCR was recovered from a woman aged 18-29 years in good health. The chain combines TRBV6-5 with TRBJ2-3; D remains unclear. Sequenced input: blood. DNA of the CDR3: TGTGCCTGCAGTTCTCCAGAACGCACAGATACGCAGTATTTT. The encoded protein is CACSSPERTDTQYF.